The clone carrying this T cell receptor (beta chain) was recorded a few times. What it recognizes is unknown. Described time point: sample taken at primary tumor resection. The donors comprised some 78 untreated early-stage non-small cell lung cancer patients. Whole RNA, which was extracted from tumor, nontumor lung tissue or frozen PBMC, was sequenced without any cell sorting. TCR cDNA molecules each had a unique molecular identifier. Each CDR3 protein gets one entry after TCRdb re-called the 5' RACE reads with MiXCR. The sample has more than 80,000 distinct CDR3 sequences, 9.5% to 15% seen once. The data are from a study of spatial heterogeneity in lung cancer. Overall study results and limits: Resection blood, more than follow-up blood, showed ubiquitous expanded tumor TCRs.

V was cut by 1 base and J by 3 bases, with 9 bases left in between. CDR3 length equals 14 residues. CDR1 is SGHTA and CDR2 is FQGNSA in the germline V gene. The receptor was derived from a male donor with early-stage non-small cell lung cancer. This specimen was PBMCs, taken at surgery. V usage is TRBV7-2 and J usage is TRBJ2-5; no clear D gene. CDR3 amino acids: CASSLGGTKETQYF. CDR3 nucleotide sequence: TGTGCCAGCAGCTTAGGCGGTACCAAAGAGACCCAGTACTTC.